These 12 T cell receptor beta chains came from one sample sequenced in a study of Ad26.COV2.S vaccination and SARS-CoV-2 variants. Using immunoSEQ multiplex PCR, the repertoire was profiled, and TCRdb retains in-frame clones only, with some absent. The repertoire holds some 320,000 clones, with about 86% as singletons. As to treatment: some 20 received Ad26.COV2.S at low or high dose, single or two shots; 5 received placebo; per-sample allocation not given. The samples date from day 63 after the first vaccine or placebo injection. This specimen consisted of peripheral blood, obtained in a trial of Ad26.COV2.S vaccine versus placebo. These receptors were obtained from a person aged 18-60 years who received the Ad26.COV2.S COVID-19 vaccine or a placebo.

This rearrangement joins TRBV2 to TRBJ2-3; 8 nucleotides line up with TRBD2. Germline V gene sequence: CDR1 SNHLY, CDR2 FYNNEI. The CDR3 covers 16 residues. V lost 8 bases, J lost 3 bases, and 13 bases stayed unmatched. CDR3 in DNA: TGTGCCAGCGCCCGAGTGGGAAGCGGGAGTACAGATACGCAGTATTTT. Its protein product is CASARVGSGSTDTQYF.

This rearrangement joins TRBV19 to TRBJ2-5; 8 bases are shared with TRBD1. Germline values: CDR1 LNHDA, CDR2 SQIVND (reference sequence). Losses at the gene ends were 4 bases for V and 5 bases for J; bases not matched to a gene: 6. This CDR3 has 14 amino acids. The CDR3 DNA follows: TGTGCCAGTAGTAGGACAGGGCAAGCGGAGACCCAGTACTTC. Translating it yields CASSRTGQAETQYF.

The chain uses TRBV12-3 or TRBV12-4 and TRBJ1-1; possible D gene TRBD1, 5 bases. The CDR3 contains 12 residues. The ends were cut back, 3 bases at V and 7 bases at J, with 9 bases in the middle. The CDR3 nucleotides are TGTGCCAGCAGTTTCTCCCAGGGTGAAGCTTTCTTT. Protein: CASSFSQGEAFF.

The chain couples TRBV7-2 to TRBJ1-2; weak D call: TRBD1 (5 bases). From germline, CDR1 is SGHTA and CDR2 FQGNSA. With 2 bases removed from V and 2 bases from J, the gap between germline ends came to 12 bases. The CDR3 extends over 15 amino acids. The CDR3 sequence: CASSLSRTNNYGYTF. The CDR3 DNA sequence: TGTGCCAGCAGCTTAAGTCGGACAAACAACTATGGCTACACCTTC. Supplemented by reference TRBV7-2 and TRBJ1-2, the full variable domain reads GAGVSQSPSNKVTEKGKDVELRCDPISGHTALYWYRQSLGQGLEFLIYFQGNSAPDKSGLPSDRFSAERTGGSVSTLTIQRTQQEDSAVYLCASSLSRTNNYGYTFGSGTRLTVV.

This clone was counted a single time. This chain links TRBV18 with TRBJ2-5, with TRBD1 identical over 7 bases. CDR1 is KGHSH and CDR2 is LQKENI in the germline V gene. The CDR3 covers 15 residues. After removal of 5 bases from V and 4 bases from J, the junction contained 10 bases not matched to a gene. The CDR3 bases are TGTGCCAGCTCATACCGACAGGGATCGGCAGAGACCCAGTACTTC. This codes for CASSYRQGSAETQYF.

The rearrangement joins TRBV3-1 (or the pseudogene TRBV3-2) to TRBJ1-1; TRBD1 aligns across 7 bases. After removal of 4 bases from V and 0 bases from J, the junction contained 8 bases not matched to a gene. The germline V gene encodes CDR1 LGHDT and CDR2 YNNKEL (reference sequence). The CDR3 totals 16 residues. The CDR3 nucleotides read TGTGCCAGCAGCCCCTCGACAGGGTCAATGAACACTGAAGCTTTCTTT. Amino acid sequence: CASSPSTGSMNTEAFF.

The gene calls are TRBV21-1 and TRBJ1-3. TRBV21-1 is described as a pseudogene. This CDR3 comprises 16 residues. CDR3 DNA: TGTGCCAGCAGCAACGGTATGCCCTGCTCTGGAAACACCATATATTTT. Translation gives CASSNGMPCSGNTIYF.

This sequence joins TRBV7-2 and TRBJ2-1; 12 bases match TRBD2. Germline V CDR1 and CDR2: SGHTA, FQGNSA. J was trimmed by 3 bases and V by 1 base; bases with no gene match: 1. The CDR3 contains 16 residues. The chain's CDR3 is CASSLGLAGVYNEQFF. For the CDR3, the DNA is TGTGCCAGCAGCTTAGGACTAGCGGGAGTCTACAATGAGCAGTTCTTC.

The rearrangement joins TRBV3-1 (or the pseudogene TRBV3-2) to TRBJ1-5, with D hard to call. The CDR3 is 15 residues long. Germline V gives CDR1 LGHDT, CDR2 YNNKEL (reference sequence). V was cut by 1 base and J by 2 bases, with 9 bases left in between. The CDR3 sequence is CASSQGTRGNQPQHF. CDR3 bases: TGTGCCAGCAGCCAAGGGACGAGAGGCAATCAGCCCCAGCATTTT.

In this sample, this clone turned up once. The chain carries TRBV5-1 and TRBJ2-3; TRBD2 matches at 8 bases. With V trimmed by 6 bases and J by 3 bases, 9 bases remained unmatched. There are 15 residues in the CDR3. Germline CDR1 is SGHRS and CDR2 is YFSETQ. The CDR3 coding sequence is TGCGCCAGCAAGGCGGGGCGGGGGGTAACAGATACGCAGTATTTT. This gives the protein CASKAGRGVTDTQYF.

This chain links TRBV5-1 with TRBJ2-1; 13 bases align to TRBD2. Germline lookup yields CDR1 SGHRS and CDR2 YFSETQ. CDR3 length equals 16 residues. The V segment lost 3 bases and the J segment 8 bases; nucleotides outside the gene matches: 8. DNA for the CDR3: TGCGCCAGCAGCTCCGGGACTAGCGGGGCCGGGGATGAGCAGTTCTTC. Encoded protein: CASSSGTSGAGDEQFF.

The rearrangement links TRBV21-1 to TRBJ1-6; TRBD1, the D gene given by the table, was not confirmed from the DNA. TRBV21-1 constitutes a pseudogene. This CDR3 has 23 residues. The CDR3 sequence: CASSKVLLRDREKMSSYNSPLHF. In nucleotides, the CDR3 is TGTGCCAGCAGCAAAGTACTCTTACGGGACAGGGAGAAGATGAGCTCCTATAATTCACCCCTCCACTTT.